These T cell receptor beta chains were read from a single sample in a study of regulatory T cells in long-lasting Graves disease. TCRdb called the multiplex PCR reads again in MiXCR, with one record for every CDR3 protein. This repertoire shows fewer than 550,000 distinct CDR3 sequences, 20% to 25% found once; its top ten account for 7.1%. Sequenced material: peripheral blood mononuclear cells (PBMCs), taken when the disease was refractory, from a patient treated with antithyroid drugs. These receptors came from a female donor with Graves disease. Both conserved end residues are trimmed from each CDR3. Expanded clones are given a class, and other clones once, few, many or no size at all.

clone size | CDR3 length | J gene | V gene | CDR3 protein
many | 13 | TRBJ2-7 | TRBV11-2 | ASSLSPGTGNEQY
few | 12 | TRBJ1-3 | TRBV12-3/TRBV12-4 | ASRLWGPGNTIY
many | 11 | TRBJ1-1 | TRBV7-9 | VSLGSKNTEAF
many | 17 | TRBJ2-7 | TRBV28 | ASSFSPLGTGRGYYEQY
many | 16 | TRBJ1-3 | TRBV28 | ASSLYYAGRGSGNTIY
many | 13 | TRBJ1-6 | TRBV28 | ASSLVEGMGSPLH
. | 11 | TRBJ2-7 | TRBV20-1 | SADRGQTDEQY
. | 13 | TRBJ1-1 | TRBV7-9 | ASSLVAGGYTEAF
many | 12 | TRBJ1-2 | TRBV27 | ASSLVGTGDGYT
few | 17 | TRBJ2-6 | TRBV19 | ASRPDPLRARSGANVLT
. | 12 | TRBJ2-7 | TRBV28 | TSSSPTASYEQY
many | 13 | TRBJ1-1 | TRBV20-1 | SARGTVHMNTEAF
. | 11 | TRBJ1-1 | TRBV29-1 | SALDRENTEAF
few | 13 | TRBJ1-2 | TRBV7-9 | ASTPLGRGADGYT
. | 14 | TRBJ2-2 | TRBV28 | ASIWRAGGNTGELF
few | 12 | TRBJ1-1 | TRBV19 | ASSMGPLNTEAF
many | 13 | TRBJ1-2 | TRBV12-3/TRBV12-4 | ASSPSILLGDGYT
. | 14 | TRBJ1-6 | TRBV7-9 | ASSSSEGREASPLH
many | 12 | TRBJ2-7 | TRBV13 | ASSLERERNEQY
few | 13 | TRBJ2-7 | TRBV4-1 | ASAETGGRIHEQY
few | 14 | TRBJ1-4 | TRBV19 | ASKKIVGATNEKLF
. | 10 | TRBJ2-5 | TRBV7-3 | AGKTGGETQY
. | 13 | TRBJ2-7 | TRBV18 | ASSPDDPGPYEQY
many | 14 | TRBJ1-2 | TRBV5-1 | ASTIGGTGSGYGYT
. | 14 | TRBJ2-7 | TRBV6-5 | ASSYQLREISYEQY
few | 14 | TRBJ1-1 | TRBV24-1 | ATSEGPEFGNTEAF
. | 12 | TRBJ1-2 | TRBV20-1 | SAREVVGSYGYT
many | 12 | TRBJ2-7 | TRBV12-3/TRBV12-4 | ASSTQGVEYEQY
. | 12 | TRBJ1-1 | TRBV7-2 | ASSLAQTNTEAF
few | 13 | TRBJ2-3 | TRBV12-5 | ASGLAGGSTDTQY
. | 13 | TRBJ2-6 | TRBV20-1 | SAREGQAGANVLT
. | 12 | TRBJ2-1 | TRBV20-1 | SAEGLAGRNEQF
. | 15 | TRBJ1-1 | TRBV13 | ASSLTPWTGGLTEAF
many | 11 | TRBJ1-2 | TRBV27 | ASREGRRDGYT
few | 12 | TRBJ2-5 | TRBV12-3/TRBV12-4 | ASSLWTGEETQY
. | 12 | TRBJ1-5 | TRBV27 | ASSRTYSNQPQH
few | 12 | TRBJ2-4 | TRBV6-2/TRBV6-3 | ASSPSGRGYIQY
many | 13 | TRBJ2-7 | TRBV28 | ASSLSPRGAYEQY
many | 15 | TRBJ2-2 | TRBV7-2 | ASSSIRAGANTGELF
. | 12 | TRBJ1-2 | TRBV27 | ASSKAGDGYGYT
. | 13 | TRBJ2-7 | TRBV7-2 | ASSLGVAGGHEQY
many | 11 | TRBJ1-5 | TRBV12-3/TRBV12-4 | ASSGTGGQPQH
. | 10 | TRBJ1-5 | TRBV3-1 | ASSRRGQPQH
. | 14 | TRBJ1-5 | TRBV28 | ASSVPGQGLNQPQH
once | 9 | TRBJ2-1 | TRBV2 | ASRELYEQF
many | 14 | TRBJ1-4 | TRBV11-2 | ASTTSSSPTNEKLF
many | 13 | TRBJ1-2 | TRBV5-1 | ASSLVGASGYGYT
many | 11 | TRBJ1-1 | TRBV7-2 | ASSSPWGGEAF
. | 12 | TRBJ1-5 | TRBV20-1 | SAIGSYSNQPQH
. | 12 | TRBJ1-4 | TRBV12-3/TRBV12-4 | ASSFDRVDEKLF
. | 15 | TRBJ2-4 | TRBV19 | ASSIGATLGVKNIQY
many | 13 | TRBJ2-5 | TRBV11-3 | ASSSRMSEGETQY
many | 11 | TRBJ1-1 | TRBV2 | ASQGQPNTEAF